Listed here are 7 T cell receptor beta chains from one sample, sequenced in a study of early T cells in non-severe SARS-CoV-2 infection (dated by TCRdb to about 2021). The method behind the library was 5' RACE. Sequencing used a NextSeq 500. Starting from the raw public reads, TCRdb applied fastp trimming at Q25, assembled clones with MiXCR and retained in-frame beta chains. When rows share a CDR3 protein, they turn into one entry using the most common DNA and genes. This sample gives 84,000 or so distinct CDR3 sequences in total; around 10% of them show up just once. In total, the top ten clones hold approximately 2.4% of the sample. The sample consisted of whole blood. These receptors were obtained from an adult who was a healthcare worker with PCR-confirmed SARS-CoV-2 infection or an uninfected control (not recorded which).

This clonotype has more than one count but fewer than ten. This chain connects TRBV20-1 to TRBJ1-2; possible D gene TRBD1, 6 bases. The CDR3 loop spans 14 amino acids. Deletions cut 3 bases from V and 4 bases from J, with 15 bases between. The germline CDR1 and CDR2 sequences are DFQATT and SNEGSKA (reference sequence). CDR3 in amino acids: CSARTDRSFYGYTF. The CDR3 nucleotides are TGCAGTGCTAGGACTGACAGGAGTTTCTATGGCTACACCTTC.

The table lists this clonotype with many counts. This sequence joins TRBV19 and TRBJ2-4, with TRBD1 matching over 8 bases. The germline V gene encodes CDR1 LNHDA and CDR2 SQIVND (reference sequence). This CDR3 region has 14 residues. After removal of 3 bases from V and 5 bases from J, the junction contained 3 bases not matched to a gene. The CDR3 is CASSIKDRENIQYF. In nucleotides, the CDR3 is TGTGCCAGTAGTATTAAGGACAGGGAAAACATTCAGTACTTC.

At least ten counts were recorded for this clonotype. This chain connects TRBV7-6 to TRBJ2-1; 9 bases agree with TRBD2. V lost 5 bases to trimming and J lost 5 bases; unmatched junction nucleotides: 13. The germline gives CDR1 SGHVS, CDR2 FNYEAQ. The CDR3 is 17 residues long. The CDR3 bases are TGTGCCAGCAGCCGAGCGGGGGGCGGGAGCGCTAACAATGAGCAGTTCTTC. As protein: CASSRAGGGSANNEQFF.

The table lists this clonotype with many counts. The chain recombines TRBV20-1 with TRBJ2-3; 8 bases align to TRBD2. The germline gives CDR1 DFQATT, CDR2 SNEGSKA (reference sequence). The V and J ends lost 0 bases and 5 bases, in that order; junction bases with no gene match: 10. The CDR3 contains 16 residues. CDR3 in DNA: TGCAGTGCTAGAGATAGGAAAGCGGGAGCGGGAGATACGCAGTATTTT. Amino acid sequence: CSARDRKAGAGDTQYF.

This clonotype was recorded at least ten times. The chain is built from TRBV6-2 or TRBV6-3 and TRBJ2-3, with 12 bases that match TRBD2. V shed 6 bases and J 2 bases; nucleotides not matched to a gene: 9. The CDR3 has 17 amino acids. Germline loops: CDR1 MNHEY, CDR2 SVGEGT. The CDR3, as DNA: TGTGCCAGCAGCGGAACTAGCGGGAGGCCCCCCACAGATACGCAGTATTTT. Translated: CASSGTSGRPPTDTQYF.

This clonotype came up many times. This chain links TRBV6-5 with TRBJ2-3; TRBD1 matches at 8 bases. J was trimmed by 4 bases and V by 8 bases; bases with no gene match: 5. The germline V gene encodes CDR1 MNHEY and CDR2 SVGAGI. The CDR3 runs 13 residues. DNA for the CDR3: TGTGCCAGCTGCCTGACAGGGGCAGATACGCAGTATTTT. It translates to CASCLTGADTQYF.

This clonotype was recorded many times. The chain links TRBV10-2 to TRBJ2-7; D gene uncertain. Germline V gene lookup returns CDR1 WSHSY and CDR2 SAAADI. This CDR3 has 11 residues. Trimming left V 4 bases short and J 3 bases short, with 4 bases between. CDR3 in amino acids: CASSAIYEQYF. The CDR3 bases are TGCGCCAGCAGTGCAATCTACGAGCAGTACTTC.